This T cell receptor beta chain was sequenced during a study of T-cell reconstitution after alpha-beta-depleted transplantation in children. Overall study results and limits: It was reported that alpha-beta T cells came from several hundred expanded graft clones (about two months after transplant). Surviving recipient cells, namely T cells and thymic progenitors, were the source of high day-60 TCRbeta diversity in some patients. One year after transplant, T-cell counts and diversity came mostly from newly produced T cells.

The CDR3 spans 17 residues. After removal of 0 bases from V and 2 bases from J, the junction contained 8 bases not matched to a gene. In germline, CDR1 is SGHNT, CDR2 YYREEE (reference sequence). This clonotype was found a few times. The antigen remains unidentified. A TCRbeta library incorporating unique molecular identifiers was prepared. Each CDR3 protein is one row after TCRdb ran MiXCR on the PCR reads. The table lists around 94,000 distinct CDR3 sequences, 7.5% to 9% of them singletons, with roughly 15% in the top ten. The gene calls are TRBV5-4 and TRBJ1-1; 9 bases are a match to TRBD1. This TCR was sampled from a boy younger than 10 with acute lymphoblastic leukemia, due to receive a stem cell transplant. The sample was PBMCs, taken before TCRalphabeta/CD19-depleted stem cell transplant. The CDR3 region has the DNA TGTGCCAGCAGCTTGGTGGGGTGGGACAGGGCCAACACTGAAGCTTTCTTT. Protein product: CASSLVGWDRANTEAFF.